This TCR beta chain emerged from a study of CD8 T cells in ankylosing spondylitis. This clonotype was picked up a small number of times. CDR1 ENHRY and CDR2 SYGVKD come from the germline V gene. The CDR3 runs 13 residues. V lost 0 bases to trimming and J lost 7 bases, with 9 bases between them. One entry per CDR3 protein, called by TCRdb with MiXCR from the 5' RACE reads. The table includes 310,000 or so distinct CDR3 sequences, about 19% detected once. The receptor was derived from a male donor with ankylosing spondylitis or in good health (not recorded which). The J gene is TRBJ1-1, the V gene TRBV10-3; D not resolved. Sample: blood, either unsorted or a sorted T cell fraction (not recorded which). The CDR3 is CAISESWGSEAFF. The DNA of the CDR3 is TGTGCCATCAGTGAGTCGTGGGGAAGTGAAGCTTTCTTT.